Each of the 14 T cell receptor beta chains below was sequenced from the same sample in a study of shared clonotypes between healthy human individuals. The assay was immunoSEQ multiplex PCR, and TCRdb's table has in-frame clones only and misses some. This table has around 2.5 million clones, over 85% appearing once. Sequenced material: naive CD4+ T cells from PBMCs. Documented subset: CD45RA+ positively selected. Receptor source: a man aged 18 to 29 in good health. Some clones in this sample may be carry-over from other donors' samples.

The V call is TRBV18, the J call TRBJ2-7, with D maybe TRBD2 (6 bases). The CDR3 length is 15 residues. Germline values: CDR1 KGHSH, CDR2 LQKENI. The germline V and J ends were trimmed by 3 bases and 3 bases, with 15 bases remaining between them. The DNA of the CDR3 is TGTGCCAGCTCACCGGTTGCGGGACCTGACTACGAGCAGTACTTC. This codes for CASSPVAGPDYEQYF.

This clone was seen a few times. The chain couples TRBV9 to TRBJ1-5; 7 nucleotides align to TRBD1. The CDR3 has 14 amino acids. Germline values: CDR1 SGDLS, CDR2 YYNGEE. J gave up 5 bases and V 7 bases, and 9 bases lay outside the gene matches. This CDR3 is CASGFGTEDQPQHF. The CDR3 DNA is TGTGCCAGCGGTTTCGGGACAGAGGATCAGCCCCAGCATTTT.

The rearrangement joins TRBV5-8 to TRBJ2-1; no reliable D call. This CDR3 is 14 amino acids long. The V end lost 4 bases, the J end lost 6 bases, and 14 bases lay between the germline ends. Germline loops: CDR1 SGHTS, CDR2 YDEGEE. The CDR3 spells CASSAIIALNEQFF. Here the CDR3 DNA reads TGTGCCAGCAGCGCCATTATAGCCCTCAATGAGCAGTTCTTC.

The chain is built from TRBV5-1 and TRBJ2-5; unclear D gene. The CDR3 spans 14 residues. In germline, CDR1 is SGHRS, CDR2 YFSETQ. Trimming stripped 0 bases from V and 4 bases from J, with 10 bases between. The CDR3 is CASSLDSRLETQYF. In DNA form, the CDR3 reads TGCGCCAGCAGCTTGGATTCCCGGCTAGAGACCCAGTACTTC.

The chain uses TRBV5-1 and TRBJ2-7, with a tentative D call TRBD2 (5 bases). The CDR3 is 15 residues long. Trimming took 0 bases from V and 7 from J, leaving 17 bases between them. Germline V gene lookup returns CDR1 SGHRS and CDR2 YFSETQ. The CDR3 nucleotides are TGCGCCAGCAGCTTGGGTGGGGTCGTGGGAGATGAGCAGTACTTC. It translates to CASSLGGVVGDEQYF.

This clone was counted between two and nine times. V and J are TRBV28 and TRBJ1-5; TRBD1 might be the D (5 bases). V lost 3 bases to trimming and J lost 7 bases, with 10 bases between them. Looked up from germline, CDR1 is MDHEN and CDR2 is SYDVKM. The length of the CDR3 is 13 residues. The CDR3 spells CASSLPGTQPQHF. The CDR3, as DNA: TGTGCCAGCAGTTTGCCCGGGACCCAGCCCCAGCATTTT.

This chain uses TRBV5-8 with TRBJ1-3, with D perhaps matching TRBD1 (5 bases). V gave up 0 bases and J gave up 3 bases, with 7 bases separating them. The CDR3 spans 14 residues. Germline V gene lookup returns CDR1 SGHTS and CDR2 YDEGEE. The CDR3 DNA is TGTGCCAGCAGCTTGGCGGGGGTTGGAAACACCATATATTTT. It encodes CASSLAGVGNTIYF.

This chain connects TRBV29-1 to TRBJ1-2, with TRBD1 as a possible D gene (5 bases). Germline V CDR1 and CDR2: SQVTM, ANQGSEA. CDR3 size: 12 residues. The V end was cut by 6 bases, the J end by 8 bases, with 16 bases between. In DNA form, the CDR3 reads TGCAGCGTACAAACAGGATCGGGCGGCTACACCTTC. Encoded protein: CSVQTGSGGYTF.

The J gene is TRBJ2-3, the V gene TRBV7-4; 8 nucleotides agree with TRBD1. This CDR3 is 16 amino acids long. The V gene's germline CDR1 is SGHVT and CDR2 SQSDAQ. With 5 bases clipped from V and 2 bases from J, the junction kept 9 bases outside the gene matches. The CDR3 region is CASSPRTGSLTDTQYF. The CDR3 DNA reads TGTGCCAGCAGCCCCCGGACAGGGTCCCTCACAGATACGCAGTATTTT. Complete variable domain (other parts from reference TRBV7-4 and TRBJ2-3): GAGVSQSPRYKVAKRGRDVALRCDSISGHVTLYWYRQTLGQGSEVLTYSQSDAQRDKSGRPSGRFSAERPERSVSTLKIQRTEQGDSAVYLCASSPRTGSLTDTQYFGPGTRLTVL.

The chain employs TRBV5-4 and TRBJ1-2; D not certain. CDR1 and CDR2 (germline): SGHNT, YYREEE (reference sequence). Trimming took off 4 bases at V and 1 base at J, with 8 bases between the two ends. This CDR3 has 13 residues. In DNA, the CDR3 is TGTGCCAGCAGCCTTCAGCATAACTATGGCTACACCTTC. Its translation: CASSLQHNYGYTF.

The CDR3 bases are TGTGCCAGCAGTATCCCCGGGACAGGGGGCGTTCAGCCCCAGCATTTT. Residues: CASSIPGTGGVQPQHF. The rearrangement links TRBV28 to TRBJ1-5; 12 bases fit TRBD1. Per the germline V gene, CDR1 is MDHEN and CDR2 is SYDVKM. The CDR3 contains 16 residues. The J segment lost 6 bases and the V segment lost 5 bases, leaving 8 bases of the junction unmatched.

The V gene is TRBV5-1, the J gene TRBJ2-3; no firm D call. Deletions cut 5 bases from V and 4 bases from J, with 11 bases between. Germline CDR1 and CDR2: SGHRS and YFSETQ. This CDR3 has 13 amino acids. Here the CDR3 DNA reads TGCGCCAGCAGTTATAGGGTAGCAGATACGCAGTATTTT. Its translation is CASSYRVADTQYF.

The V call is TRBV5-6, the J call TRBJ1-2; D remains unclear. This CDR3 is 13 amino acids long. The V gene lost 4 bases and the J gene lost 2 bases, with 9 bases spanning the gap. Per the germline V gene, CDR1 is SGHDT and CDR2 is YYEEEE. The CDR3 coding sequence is TGTGCCAGCAGCCCCGGGCCGAACTATGGCTACACCTTC. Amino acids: CASSPGPNYGYTF.

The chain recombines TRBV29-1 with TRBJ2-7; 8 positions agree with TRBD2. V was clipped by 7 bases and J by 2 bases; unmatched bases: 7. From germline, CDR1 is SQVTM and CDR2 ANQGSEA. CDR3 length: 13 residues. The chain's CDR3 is CSAVAGSTYEQYF. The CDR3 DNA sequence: TGCAGCGCTGTAGCGGGATCCACCTACGAGCAGTACTTC.